The 18 T cell receptor beta chains below were found in one sample sequenced in a study of blood T cell repertoires in COVID-19. The data were produced by immunoSEQ multiplex PCR, yet TCRdb's version contains in-frame clones alone and is incomplete. The table has about 310,000 clones, 80% to 90% seen once; the top ten hold 8.5% to 10%. Sequenced sample: PBMCs or T cells enriched from blood (not recorded which). The receptors come from a woman aged 18-35 years who had recovered from COVID-19.

This chain connects TRBV10-3 to TRBJ2-2, with 14 bases identical to TRBD2. There are 19 residues in the CDR3. With 11 bases clipped from V and 0 bases from J, the junction kept 14 bases outside the gene matches. Per germline, CDR1 ENHRY and CDR2 SYGVKD. The CDR3 sequence is CAVRPGLAGALSNTGELFF. The CDR3 coding sequence is TGTGCCGTCCGCCCGGGACTAGCGGGGGCTCTATCGAACACCGGGGAGCTGTTTTTT.

DNA for the CDR3: TGTGCCAGTAGTATCCCGGGGGGGATAGGCAATCAGCCCCAGCATTTT. Translated, it gives CASSIPGGIGNQPQHF. The V call is TRBV19, the J call TRBJ1-5; TRBD1 is a possible D gene (5 bases). From germline, CDR1 is LNHDA and CDR2 SQIVND (reference sequence). V gave up 3 bases and J gave up 2 bases, with 14 bases separating them. This CDR3 has 16 residues.

V gene TRBV7-8 combines with J gene TRBJ2-7; 9 nucleotides align to TRBD1. The CDR3 totals 16 residues. The V and J ends lost 0 bases and 2 bases, in that order; junction bases with no gene match: 5. Per the germline V gene, CDR1 is SGHVS and CDR2 is FQNEAQ. The CDR3 protein is CASSLASGTGPYEQYF. The CDR3 nucleotides read TGTGCCAGCAGCTTAGCTTCCGGGACAGGGCCCTACGAGCAGTACTTC.

The rearrangement joins TRBV29-1 to TRBJ2-7; 11 bases map to TRBD2. V shed 4 bases and J 1 base; nucleotides not matched to a gene: 9. The germline gives CDR1 SQVTM, CDR2 ANQGSEA. The CDR3 has 16 amino acids. CDR3 sequence (DNA): TGCAGCGTTGCTAAACTAGCGGGAGAAGGGTCCTACGAGCAGTACTTC. Its protein is CSVAKLAGEGSYEQYF.

This clone was seen only once. The chain joins TRBV27 to TRBJ2-3; 9 bases line up with TRBD1. J lost 2 bases, V lost 3 bases, and 9 bases had no gene match. The length of the CDR3 is 17 residues. CDR1 MNHEY and CDR2 SMNVEV come from the germline V gene (reference sequence). This CDR3 is CASSFGGGTGITDTQYF. Written as DNA, the CDR3 is TGTGCCAGCAGTTTTGGAGGTGGGACAGGGATCACAGATACGCAGTATTTT.

The chain recombines TRBV5-4 with TRBJ1-1; a possible D gene is TRBD1 (5 bases). The CDR3 covers 14 residues. Trimming cost V 0 bases and J 3 bases, with 9 bases left between them. Per germline, CDR1 SGHNT and CDR2 YYREEE (reference sequence). CDR3 DNA sequence: TGTGCCAGCAGCTTGGCTGGAGGGGACACTGAAGCTTTCTTT. Protein sequence: CASSLAGGDTEAFF.

This chain uses TRBV28 with TRBJ2-4, with a weak D call TRBD1 (5 bases). V gave up 6 bases and J gave up 0 bases, with 15 bases separating them. In germline, CDR1 is MDHEN, CDR2 SYDVKM. CDR3 length equals 16 residues. CDR3 nucleotide sequence: TGTGCCAGCAGCGGAGTGGGGCAACTAGCCAAAAACATTCAGTACTTC. Its translation: CASSGVGQLAKNIQYF.

In its sample, this clone was seen many times. V gene TRBV7-2 combines with J gene TRBJ2-1; D possibly corresponds to TRBD2 (6 bases). Germline V gene sequence: CDR1 SGHTA, CDR2 FQGNSA. CDR3 length: 17 amino acids. Trimming left V 1 base short and J 6 bases short, with 19 bases between. This CDR3 reads CASSLVVATAGANEQFF. DNA of the CDR3: TGTGCCAGCAGCTTAGTAGTGGCGACAGCGGGCGCCAATGAGCAGTTCTTC.

The table lists this clone with a count of one. The CDR3 protein is CASSYSEVRETQYF. The CDR3 DNA is TGTGCCAGCAGTTACTCGGAGGTCCGGGAGACCCAGTACTTC. The chain links TRBV6-5 to TRBJ2-5; perhaps TRBD2 as D (5 bases). Trimming stripped 0 bases from V and 5 bases from J, with 10 bases between. CDR3 length: 14 amino acids. Germline CDR1 and CDR2: MNHEY and SVGAGI.

The chain is built from TRBV4-2 and TRBJ2-1; 12 bases are shared with TRBD2. The junction had 12 bases not matched to a gene; V was cut back by 0 bases and J by 6 bases. The CDR3 contains 19 residues. Germline V gives CDR1 LGHNA, CDR2 YNFKEQ. CDR3 sequence: CASSQEALAGGFAGNEQFF. The CDR3 DNA reads TGTGCCAGCAGCCAAGAGGCGCTAGCGGGAGGGTTTGCGGGCAATGAGCAGTTCTTC.

The chain employs TRBV19 and TRBJ2-3; D gene unclear. Per the germline V gene, CDR1 is LNHDA and CDR2 is SQIVND (reference sequence). Trimming shortened V by 5 bases and J by 6 bases, and 12 bases separated the two germline ends. This CDR3 has 13 residues. The CDR3 DNA reads as TGTGCCAGTAGTGAGACCCGAGGTGATACGCAGTATTTT. Protein product: CASSETRGDTQYF.

The CDR3: CASSQDPGRGYTF. The DNA of the CDR3 is TGCGCCAGCAGCCAAGACCCGGGGAGAGGCTACACCTTC. The chain employs TRBV4-3 and TRBJ1-2; no clear D. CDR3 length: 13 amino acids. The germline V gene has CDR1 LGHNA and CDR2 YSLEER. V was clipped by 0 bases and J by 8 bases, with 10 bases between them.

This clone was observed once. V and J are TRBV2 and TRBJ1-6, with TRBD1 as a possible D gene (6 bases). Trimming stripped 5 bases from V and 9 bases from J, with 17 bases between. The CDR3 contains 15 residues. Germline V gives CDR1 SNHLY, CDR2 FYNNEI. In DNA form, the CDR3 reads TGTGCCAGCAGTCCGGGACACCTTATTAGTTCACCCCTCCACTTT. This codes for CASSPGHLISSPLHF. Based on the CDR3 plus reference TRBV2 and TRBJ1-6, the full variable domain is EPEVTQTPSHQVTQMGQEVILRCVPISNHLYFYWYRQILGQKVEFLVSFYNNEISEKSEIFDDQFSVERPDGSNFTLKIRSTKLEDSAMYFCASSPGHLISSPLHFGNGTRLTVT.

A single count supports this clone. The V and J genes are TRBV28 and TRBJ1-2; no clear D gene. The germline V and J ends were trimmed by 6 bases and 0 bases, with 11 bases remaining between them. The germline gives CDR1 MDHEN, CDR2 SYDVKM. This CDR3 comprises 14 residues. The CDR3 reads CASSPGLANYGYTF. The CDR3 nucleotides are TGTGCCAGCAGCCCGGGGTTAGCTAACTATGGCTACACCTTC.

V gene TRBV2 combines with J gene TRBJ1-4; D is perhaps TRBD1 (5 bases). Trimming removed 4 bases from V and 8 bases from J, with 17 bases in between. The CDR3 totals 15 residues. Germline V gene sequence: CDR1 SNHLY, CDR2 FYNNEI. CDR3 sequence: CASSGPRGDGEKLFF. The CDR3 region has the DNA TGTGCCAGCAGTGGCCCTCGGGGGGATGGGGAAAAACTGTTTTTT. Together with reference TRBV2 and TRBJ1-4, the CDR3 gives the full variable domain: EPEVTQTPSHQVTQMGQEVILRCVPISNHLYFYWYRQILGQKVEFLVSFYNNEISEKSEIFDDQFSVERPDGSNFTLKIRSTKLEDSAMYFCASSGPRGDGEKLFFGSGTQLSVL.

This chain uses TRBV2 with TRBJ1-2, with D perhaps TRBD1 (6 bases). V lost 6 bases to trimming and J lost 5 bases, with 19 bases between them. Germline CDR1 reads SNHLY; CDR2 reads FYNNEI. The CDR3 totals 15 residues. CDR3 nucleotides: TGTGCCAGCAGCATTGTCCCCACAGGGCCTTATGGCTACACCTTC. It is translated as CASSIVPTGPYGYTF.

The chain employs TRBV5-1 and TRBJ2-3; 11 positions match TRBD2. Germline lookup yields CDR1 SGHRS and CDR2 YFSETQ. The CDR3 contains 16 residues. Trimming took 4 bases from V and 0 from J; bases not matched to a gene: 4. CDR3 sequence: CASSPGTSGSTDTQYF. CDR3 coding DNA: TGCGCCAGCAGCCCGGGGACTAGCGGAAGCACAGATACGCAGTATTTT.

This clone has just one count. This chain joins TRBV5-1 and TRBJ2-5, with 10 nucleotides matching TRBD1. The germline CDR1 and CDR2 sequences are SGHRS and YFSETQ. V was clipped by 6 bases and J by 4 bases; unmatched bases: 6. The CDR3 is made up of 14 amino acids. CDR3 DNA sequence: TGCGCCAGCACCGCCGGGACAGGGGTAGAGACCCAGTACTTC. Translated, it gives CASTAGTGVETQYF.